The 24 T cell receptor beta chains in this list originate from one sample, sequenced in a study of graft-versus-host responses after intestinal transplantation. Grafts had their tissue processed, releasing intraepithelial and lamina propria lymphocytes. TCRdb keeps only in-frame clones here, not all; method: immunoSEQ multiplex PCR. Of roughly 16,000 clones in the sample, roughly 84% were seen once. Sequenced here: ileum tissue, sampled approximately 83 weeks after intestinal transplantation. These receptors came from a human patient who received an intestinal transplant, so some T cells may come from the graft donor.

The chain uses TRBV15 and TRBJ1-4, with D possibly being TRBD1 (5 bases). Between the trimmed V and J ends, which lost 1 base and 7 bases, there was a span of 10 bases. From germline, CDR1 is LNHNV and CDR2 YYDKDF (reference sequence). This CDR3 comprises 14 residues. CDR3 protein: CATSRGQGIEKLFF. CDR3 nucleotides: TGTGCCACCAGCAGAGGTCAGGGAATTGAAAAACTGTTTTTT. The whole variable domain, filled in from reference TRBV15 and TRBJ1-4, reads DAMVIQNPRYQVTQFGKPVTLSCSQTLNHNVMYWYQQKSSQAPKLLFHYYDKDFNNEADTPDNFQSRRPNTSFCFLDIRSPGLGDTAMYLCATSRGQGIEKLFFGSGTQLSVL.

The V call is TRBV6-5, the J call TRBJ2-5; possibly TRBD2 for D (6 bases). The CDR3 has 14 residues. The germline V gene has CDR1 MNHEY and CDR2 SVGAGI. Trimming took off 4 bases at V and 5 bases at J, with 14 bases between the two ends. CDR3 DNA: TGTGCCAGCAGTTCCTTGAGCGGGCAGGAGACCCAGTACTTC. Amino acids: CASSSLSGQETQYF.

The rearrangement links TRBV4-1 to TRBJ2-5; D is perhaps TRBD1 or TRBD2 (5 bases each). The DNA matches TRBJ2-7 better at its end, which makes the J call doubtful. The germline V gene has CDR1 MGHRA and CDR2 YSYEKL. The CDR3 consists of 13 residues. DNA of the CDR3: TGCGCCAGCAGCCAGGGACGGTCCTACGAGCAGTACTTC. This translates into CASSQGRSYEQYF.

The chain links TRBV18 to TRBJ1-4; the match to TRBD1 covers 7 bases. The CDR3 spans 15 residues. With 3 bases clipped from V and 8 bases from J, the junction kept 9 bases outside the gene matches. Germline V gene lookup returns CDR1 KGHSH and CDR2 LQKENI. The CDR3 here is CASSPKGQNIEKLFF. CDR3 DNA: TGTGCCAGCTCACCTAAGGGACAGAATATAGAAAAACTGTTTTTT.

This CDR3 is CASSLSGGLNTEAFF. In DNA, the CDR3 is TGCGCCAGCAGCTTGTCAGGGGGGTTGAACACTGAAGCTTTCTTT. The chain uses TRBV5-1 and TRBJ1-1, with 7 nucleotides matching TRBD1. V gave up 1 base and J gave up 0 bases; unmatched junction bases: 3. Germline lookup yields CDR1 SGHRS and CDR2 YFSETQ. The CDR3 contains 15 residues.

The rearrangement links TRBV9 to TRBJ1-2, with a tentative D call TRBD1 (5 bases). CDR3 size: 15 residues. Germline V gene lookup returns CDR1 SGDLS and CDR2 YYNGEE. V lost 0 bases, J lost 0 bases, and 9 bases lay in between. CDR3 in DNA: TGTGCCAGCAGCGTAGACGCAGGGCCTAACTATGGCTACACCTTC. It translates to CASSVDAGPNYGYTF.

The V call is TRBV19, the J call TRBJ1-2; the D is unclear. The germline CDR1 and CDR2 sequences are LNHDA and SQIVND (reference sequence). V gave up 3 bases and J gave up 4 bases, with 15 bases separating them. The CDR3 is 15 residues long. The CDR3 DNA sequence: TGTGCCAGTAGTATCGGGCCAGGTGTAGCCTATGGCTACACCTTC. It is translated as CASSIGPGVAYGYTF.

The chain is built from TRBV7-9 and TRBJ1-1; D unresolved. The CDR3 consists of 15 residues. Germline CDR1 reads SEHNR; CDR2 reads FQNEAQ (reference sequence). V shed 0 bases and J shed 4 bases, with 12 bases lying between them. CDR3 DNA sequence: TGTGCCAGCAGCTTAGCTCAGGTGATAGCCACTGAAGCTTTCTTT. It encodes CASSLAQVIATEAFF.

This clone has a handful of counts. The rearrangement links TRBV4-1 to TRBJ1-5; D possibly corresponds to TRBD1 (6 bases). The CDR3 spans 16 residues. The ends were cut back, 5 bases at V and 6 bases at J, with 20 bases in the middle. The V gene's germline CDR1 is MGHRA and CDR2 YSYEKL. This chain's CDR3 is CASSAIPGGRGQPQHF. The CDR3 bases are TGCGCCAGCAGCGCCATACCGGGGGGCAGGGGTCAGCCCCAGCATTTT.

CDR3 in DNA: TGTGCCAGCAGTTGGGGCAGGGGCACAGATACGCAGTATTTT. It codes for CASSWGRGTDTQYF. J is TRBJ2-3 and V is TRBV27, with D possibly matching TRBD1 (5 bases). The V gene's germline CDR1 is MNHEY and CDR2 SMNVEV (reference sequence). This CDR3 is 14 amino acids long. V lost 4 bases and J lost 1, with 9 bases in between.

This chain uses TRBV5-1 with TRBJ2-4; the D gene is possibly TRBD1 (5 bases). The germline CDR1 and CDR2 sequences are SGHRS and YFSETQ. V was shortened by 0 bases and J by 5 bases, with 6 bases between the two germline ends. CDR3 length equals 13 residues. The DNA of the CDR3 is TGCGCCAGCAGCTTGGGACAGCAAAACATTCAGTACTTC. Translation gives CASSLGQQNIQYF.

The J gene is TRBJ1-4, the V gene TRBV30; D is possibly TRBD1 (6 bases). Germline values: CDR1 GTSNPN, CDR2 SVGIG (reference sequence). The CDR3 has 15 residues. Trimming shortened V by 0 bases and J by 8 bases, and 16 bases separated the two germline ends. The CDR3 reads CAWSVSGAGAEKLFF. The CDR3 nucleotides are TGTGCCTGGAGTGTATCGGGGGCAGGGGCGGAAAAACTGTTTTTT.

The rearrangement links TRBV9 to TRBJ1-5; D is possibly TRBD1 (6 bases). Per the germline V gene, CDR1 is SGDLS and CDR2 is YYNGEE. CDR3 length equals 15 residues. V lost 0 bases and J 4 bases, leaving 11 bases between the germline ends. The CDR3 region is CASSVAGTQNQPQHF. In nucleotides, the CDR3 is TGTGCCAGCAGCGTAGCCGGGACACAGAATCAGCCCCAGCATTTT.

This clone was picked up one time. The CDR3 nucleotides read TGTGCCAGCAGCTTAGGGGTCAGGGCCAAAAACATTCAGTACTTC. It codes for CASSLGVRAKNIQYF. The chain carries TRBV11-3 and TRBJ2-4, with unresolved D. This CDR3 spans 15 amino acids. The V gene's germline CDR1 is SGHNT and CDR2 YENEEA. V lost 1 base and J 1 base, leaving 8 bases between the germline ends.

This rearrangement joins TRBV4-1 to TRBJ2-7; TRBD1 matches 7 bases. The V segment lost 6 bases and the J segment 3 bases; nucleotides outside the gene matches: 2. Germline V gives CDR1 MGHRA, CDR2 YSYEKL. The CDR3 is made up of 12 amino acids. CDR3 loop: CASRGGDYEQYF. DNA of the CDR3: TGCGCCAGCAGAGGGGGCGACTACGAGCAGTACTTC.

This clone was observed once. The chain is built from TRBV9 and TRBJ1-1; D is unclear. V lost 4 bases, J lost 1 base, and 11 bases lay in between. CDR1 and CDR2 (germline): SGDLS, YYNGEE. This CDR3 is built from 14 residues. CDR3 sequence reads: CASSPYRSNTEAFF. The CDR3 region has the DNA TGTGCCAGCAGCCCATACCGTTCGAACACTGAAGCTTTCTTT.

The rearrangement joins TRBV19 to TRBJ1-3; D remains unclear. The germline V gene has CDR1 LNHDA and CDR2 SQIVND (reference sequence). This CDR3 region has 17 residues. V was pared by 5 bases and J by 0 bases, with 17 bases between. CDR3 sequence reads: CASSPIGLKSSGNTIYF. CDR3 DNA: TGTGCCAGTAGTCCGATAGGGTTGAAGAGCTCTGGAAACACCATATATTTT.

This clone was seen a single time. V usage is TRBV5-1 and J usage is TRBJ1-3; no clear D gene. CDR1 and CDR2 from the germline V gene are SGHRS and YFSETQ. This CDR3 is 15 amino acids long. V lost 0 bases and J lost 0, with 7 bases in between. The CDR3 sequence is CASSLDWSSGNTIYF. CDR3 DNA sequence: TGCGCCAGCAGCTTGGACTGGAGCTCTGGAAACACCATATATTTT. Full variable domain (remainder filled in from reference TRBV5-1 and TRBJ1-3): KAGVTQTPRYLIKTRGQQVTLSCSPISGHRSVSWYQQTPGQGLQFLFEYFSETQRNKGNFPGRFSGRQFSNSRSEMNVSTLELGDSALYLCASSLDWSSGNTIYFGEGSWLTVV.

The chain recombines TRBV30 with TRBJ2-3, with 7 bases lining up with TRBD1. Looked up from germline, CDR1 is GTSNPN and CDR2 is SVGIG (reference sequence). This CDR3 has 15 residues. V lost 3 bases and J lost 2; bases outside the gene matches: 8. The CDR3 sequence is CAWRSGGLDTDTQYF. CDR3 in DNA: TGTGCCTGGAGGTCAGGGGGATTGGACACAGATACGCAGTATTTT. The whole variable domain, remainder taken from reference TRBV30 and TRBJ2-3, is SQTIHQWPATLVQPVGSPLSLECTVEGTSNPNLYWYRQAAGRGLQLLFYSVGIGQISSEVPQNLSASRPQDRQFILSSKKLLLSDSGFYLCAWRSGGLDTDTQYFGPGTRLTVL.

The V and J genes are TRBV2 and TRBJ2-7; no definite D call. The germline V gene has CDR1 SNHLY and CDR2 FYNNEI. Deletions cut 7 bases from V and 3 bases from J, with 4 bases between. There are 10 residues in the CDR3. DNA of the CDR3: TGTGCCAGCAACCGCTACGAGCAGTACTTC. This encodes CASNRYEQYF.

The chain employs TRBV6-9 and TRBJ1-2; D gene ambiguous. Germline loops: CDR1 MNHGY, CDR2 SVAAGI. The CDR3 loop spans 17 amino acids. Trimming took off 5 bases at V and 4 bases at J, with 23 bases between the two ends. The CDR3 DNA sequence: TGTGCCAGCAGTCATAATACGACTTACGGAAAGACCTATGGCTACACCTTC. Encoded protein: CASSHNTTYGKTYGYTF.

The V call is TRBV5-1, the J call TRBJ2-4; TRBD2 matches 9 bases. The CDR3 is made up of 16 amino acids. Looked up from germline, CDR1 is SGHRS and CDR2 is YFSETQ. Trimming took 0 bases from V and 6 from J; bases not matched to a gene: 7. The CDR3 loop reads CASSLDVAGVLNIQYF. In DNA form, the CDR3 reads TGCGCCAGCAGCTTGGATGTAGCGGGGGTATTAAACATTCAGTACTTC. The full variable domain, rest sourced from reference TRBV5-1 and TRBJ2-4, is KAGVTQTPRYLIKTRGQQVTLSCSPISGHRSVSWYQQTPGQGLQFLFEYFSETQRNKGNFPGRFSGRQFSNSRSEMNVSTLELGDSALYLCASSLDVAGVLNIQYFGAGTRLSVL.

The V call is TRBV5-4, the J call TRBJ2-1, with unresolved D. Germline V gene sequence: CDR1 SGHNT, CDR2 YYREEE (reference sequence). This CDR3 is 13 amino acids long. V was clipped by 4 bases and J by 7 bases, with 12 bases between them. The CDR3 is CASSPGSRNEQFF. The CDR3 nucleotides are TGTGCCAGCAGCCCTGGTAGTAGGAATGAGCAGTTCTTC.

This clone was found once. J is TRBJ1-2 and V is TRBV19; no clear D. The CDR3 loop spans 13 amino acids. Per the germline V gene, CDR1 is LNHDA and CDR2 is SQIVND (reference sequence). Trimming shortened V by 4 bases and J by 3 bases, and 9 bases separated the two germline ends. The CDR3 region has the DNA TGTGCCAGTAGTACCGACTTTGACTATGGCTACACCTTC. This gives the protein CASSTDFDYGYTF.